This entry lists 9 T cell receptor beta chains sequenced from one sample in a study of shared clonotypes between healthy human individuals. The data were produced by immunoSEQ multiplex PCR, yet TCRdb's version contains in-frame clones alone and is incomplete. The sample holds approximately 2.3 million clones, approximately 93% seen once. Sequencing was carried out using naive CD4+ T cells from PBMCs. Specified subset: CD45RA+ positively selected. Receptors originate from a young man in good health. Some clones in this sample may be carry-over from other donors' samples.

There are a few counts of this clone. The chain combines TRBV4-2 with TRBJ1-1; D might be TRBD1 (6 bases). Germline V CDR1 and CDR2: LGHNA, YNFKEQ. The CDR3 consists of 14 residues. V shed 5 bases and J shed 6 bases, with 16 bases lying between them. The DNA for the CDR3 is TGTGCCAGCAGCTATGGGGGGGGCTCCCCTGAAGCTTTCTTT. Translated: CASSYGGGSPEAFF.

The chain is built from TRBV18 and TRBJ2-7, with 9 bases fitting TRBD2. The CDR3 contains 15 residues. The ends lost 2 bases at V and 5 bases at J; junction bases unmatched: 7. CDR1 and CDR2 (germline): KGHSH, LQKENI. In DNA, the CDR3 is TGTGCCAGCTCACCAGGCGGGAGGGCTCCAGACGAGCAGTACTTC. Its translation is CASSPGGRAPDEQYF.

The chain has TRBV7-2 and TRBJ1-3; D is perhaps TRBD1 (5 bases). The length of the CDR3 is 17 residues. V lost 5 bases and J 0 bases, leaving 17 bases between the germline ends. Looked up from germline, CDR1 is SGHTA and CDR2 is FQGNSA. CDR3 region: CASSGGAGSSSGNTIYF. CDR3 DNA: TGTGCCAGCAGCGGCGGGGCAGGGTCGAGCTCTGGAAACACCATATATTTT.

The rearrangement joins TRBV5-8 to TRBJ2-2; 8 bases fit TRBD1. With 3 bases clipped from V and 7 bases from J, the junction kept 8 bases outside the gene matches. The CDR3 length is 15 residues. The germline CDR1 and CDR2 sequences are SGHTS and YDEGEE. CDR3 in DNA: TGTGCCAGCAGCTGGAAGGACAGGGCGGGCGGGGAGCTGTTTTTT. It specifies CASSWKDRAGGELFF. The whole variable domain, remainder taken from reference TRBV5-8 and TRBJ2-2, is EAGVTQSPTHLIKTRGQQATLRCSPISGHTSVYWYQQALGLGLQFLLWYDEGEERNRGNFPPRFSGRQFPNYSSELNVNALELEDSALYLCASSWKDRAGGELFFGEGSRLTVL.

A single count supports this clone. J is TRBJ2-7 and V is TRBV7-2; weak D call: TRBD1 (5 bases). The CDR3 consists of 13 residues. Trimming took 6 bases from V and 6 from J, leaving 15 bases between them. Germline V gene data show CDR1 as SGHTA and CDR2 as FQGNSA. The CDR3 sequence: CASSPYGAIEQYF. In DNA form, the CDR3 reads TGTGCCAGCAGTCCTTATGGGGCAATCGAGCAGTACTTC.

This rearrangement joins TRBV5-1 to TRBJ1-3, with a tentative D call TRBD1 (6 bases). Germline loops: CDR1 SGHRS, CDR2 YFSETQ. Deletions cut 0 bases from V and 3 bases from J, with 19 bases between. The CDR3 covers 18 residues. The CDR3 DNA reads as TGCGCCAGCAGCTTGGCCAGTTTACAGGGAAGGATTGGAAACACCATATATTTT. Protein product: CASSLASLQGRIGNTIYF.

This CDR3 reads CASSFFGGAYNEQFF. In DNA form, the CDR3 reads TGCGCCAGCAGCTTCTTTGGGGGAGCCTACAATGAGCAGTTCTTC. This chain uses TRBV5-1 with TRBJ2-1, with D possibly being TRBD1 or TRBD2 (5 bases each). This CDR3 has 15 residues. Trimming removed 2 bases from V and 2 bases from J, with 11 bases in between. Looked up from germline, CDR1 is SGHRS and CDR2 is YFSETQ.

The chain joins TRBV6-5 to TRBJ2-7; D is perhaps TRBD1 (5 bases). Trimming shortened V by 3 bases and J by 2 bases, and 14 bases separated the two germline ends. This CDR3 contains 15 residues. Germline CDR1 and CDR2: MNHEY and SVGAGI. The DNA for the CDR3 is TGTGCCAGCAGTTATCAGACAGTTCGACCCTACGAGCAGTACTTC. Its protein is CASSYQTVRPYEQYF.

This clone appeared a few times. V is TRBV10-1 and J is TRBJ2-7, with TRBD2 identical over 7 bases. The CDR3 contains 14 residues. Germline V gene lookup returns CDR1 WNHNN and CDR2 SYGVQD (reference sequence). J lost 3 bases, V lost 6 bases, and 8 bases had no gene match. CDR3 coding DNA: TGCGCCAGCAGCGCCGGGACTACATTCTACGAGCAGTACTTC. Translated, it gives CASSAGTTFYEQYF.